This T cell receptor beta chain derives from a study of blood T cell repertoires in COVID-19. Background on the study: Whether acute or convalescent, the COVID-19 samples came from the United States, Italy and Spain.

The study assigned cohorts using participant-reported clinical history. Symptom resolution, clearance, or two negative PCRs marked the recovered donors of Cohort 3. Original analysis: Amplified reference gene primers provided the basis for estimating nucleated cell counts. Profiling relied on immunoSEQ multiplex PCR, and the TCRdb table lists in-frame clones only, not all of them. D and trimming were read from the DNA, whereas the V and J calls and clone size are those reported in that table. The data contain approximately 230,000 clones, 70% to 85% of them seen just once; the ten biggest clones take up approximately 15%. Trimming removed 3 bases at V and 8 bases at J, with 7 bases between. CDR1 is SGHAT and CDR2 is FQNNGV in the germline V gene. CDR3 length: 11 residues.

The sequenced sample was PBMCs or T cells enriched from blood (not recorded which). The sequence was collected from a man between 40 and 49 years old who had recovered from COVID-19. This chain joins TRBV11-2 and TRBJ1-2; D is unclear. CDR3 sequence reads: CASSLVGGYTF. The DNA for the CDR3 is TGTGCCAGCAGCTTGGTGGGCGGCTACACCTTC.